These 8 T cell receptor beta chains came from one sample sequenced in a study of cytomegalovirus exposure and HLA in healthy donors. Measured with immunoSEQ multiplex PCR; TCRdb has only the in-frame clones, and not every one. Of 150,000 to 200,000 clones in the sample, 86% were seen once. The sample comprised PBMCs. The receptors shown here come from a woman under 30 in good health and CMV-seronegative.

V and J are TRBV25-1 and TRBJ2-3; the match to TRBD2 covers 8 bases. This CDR3 region has 15 residues. Germline lookup yields CDR1 MGHDK and CDR2 SYGVNS. Trimming at V came to 3 bases and at J to 2 bases, leaving 4 bases not matched to a gene. This CDR3 reads CASSETSEFTDTQYF. The CDR3 DNA follows: TGTGCCAGCAGTGAGACTAGCGAGTTCACAGATACGCAGTATTTT.

The genes are TRBV5-6 and TRBJ2-2; 16 bases line up with TRBD2. From germline, CDR1 is SGHDT and CDR2 YYEEEE. The length of the CDR3 is 17 residues. Trimming cost V 4 bases and J 4 bases; bases outside gene matches: 4. CDR3 in DNA: TGTGCCAGCAGCCCCGGGACTAGCGGGAGGGGCACCGGGGAGCTGTTTTTT. It translates to CASSPGTSGRGTGELFF.

The chain joins TRBV15 to TRBJ1-4; D unclear. The V gene lost 8 bases and the J gene lost 1 base, with 11 bases spanning the gap. Per the germline V gene, CDR1 is LNHNV and CDR2 is YYDKDF (reference sequence). The CDR3 has 14 amino acids. In DNA form, the CDR3 reads TGTGCCACCCAAACCCCGGGAACTAATGAAAAACTGTTTTTT. Its translation is CATQTPGTNEKLFF.

This chain joins TRBV30 and TRBJ1-4; 8 nucleotides line up with TRBD1. The germline gives CDR1 GTSNPN, CDR2 SVGIG (reference sequence). Germline trimming cut 3 bases from V and 7 bases from J; bases unmatched to any gene: 10. This CDR3 comprises 15 residues. This chain's CDR3 is CAWSRGRLVGEKLFF. The CDR3 coding sequence is TGTGCCTGGAGCAGGGGGCGGCTTGTTGGTGAAAAACTGTTTTTT.

The rearrangement uses TRBV10-1 and TRBJ1-1; a weak D match, TRBD1 (5 bases). The length of the CDR3 is 15 residues. The germline V gene encodes CDR1 WNHNN and CDR2 SYGVQD (reference sequence). V lost 3 bases and J lost 0, with 11 bases in between. The CDR3 here is CASSDRAGLNTEAFF. Written as DNA, the CDR3 is TGCGCCAGCAGTGATCGGGCAGGGTTGAACACTGAAGCTTTCTTT.

The V gene is TRBV30, the J gene TRBJ2-2, with 13 bases aligning to TRBD2. Germline CDR1 reads GTSNPN; CDR2 reads SVGIG (reference sequence). There are 16 residues in the CDR3. The V gene end was trimmed by 4 bases and the J gene end by 3 bases; junction bases not matched to a gene: 5. Here the CDR3 DNA reads TGTGCCTGGAAAGGACTAGCGGGGGTTGACACCGGGGAGCTGTTTTTT. Its protein is CAWKGLAGVDTGELFF.

The V gene is TRBV29-1, the J gene TRBJ2-1; D ambiguous. The CDR3 length is 13 residues. Trimming left V 5 bases short and J 3 bases short, with 11 bases between. Germline CDR1 reads SQVTM; CDR2 reads ANQGSEA. The DNA of the CDR3 is TGCAGCGTTTTCGACTCGGACTACAATGAGCAGTTCTTC. Translation gives CSVFDSDYNEQFF.

The chain is built from TRBV2 and TRBJ2-7, with D maybe TRBD1 (5 bases). The germline gives CDR1 SNHLY, CDR2 FYNNEI. The CDR3 totals 13 residues. V dropped 6 bases and J dropped 7 bases, with 16 bases sitting between them. CDR3 loop: CASSQVRELEQYF. The CDR3 nucleotides are TGTGCCAGCAGCCAGGTCAGGGAACTGGAGCAGTACTTC. Variable domain in full (rest from reference TRBV2 and TRBJ2-7): EPEVTQTPSHQVTQMGQEVILRCVPISNHLYFYWYRQILGQKVEFLVSFYNNEISEKSEIFDDQFSVERPDGSNFTLKIRSTKLEDSAMYFCASSQVRELEQYFGPGTRLTVT.